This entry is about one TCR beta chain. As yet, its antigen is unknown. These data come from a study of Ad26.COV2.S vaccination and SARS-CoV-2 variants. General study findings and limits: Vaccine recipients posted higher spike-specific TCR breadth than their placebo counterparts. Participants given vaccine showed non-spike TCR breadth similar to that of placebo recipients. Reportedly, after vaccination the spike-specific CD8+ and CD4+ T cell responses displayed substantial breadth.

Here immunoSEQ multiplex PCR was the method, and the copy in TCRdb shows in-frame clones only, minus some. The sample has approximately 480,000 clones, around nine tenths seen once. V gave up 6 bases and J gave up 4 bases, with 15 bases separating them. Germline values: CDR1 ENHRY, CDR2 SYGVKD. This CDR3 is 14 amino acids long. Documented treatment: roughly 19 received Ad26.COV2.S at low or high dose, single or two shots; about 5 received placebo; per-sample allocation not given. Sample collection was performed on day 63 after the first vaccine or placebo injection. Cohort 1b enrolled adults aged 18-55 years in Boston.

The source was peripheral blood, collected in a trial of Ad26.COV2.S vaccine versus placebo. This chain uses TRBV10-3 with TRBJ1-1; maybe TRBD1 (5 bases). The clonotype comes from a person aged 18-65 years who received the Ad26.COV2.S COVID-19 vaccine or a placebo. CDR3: CAIRMSEQVTEAFF. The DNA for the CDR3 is TGTGCCATCAGGATGTCAGAACAGGTCACTGAAGCTTTCTTT.